This record covers a single TCR beta chain. Its cognate antigen is unknown. This entry belongs to a study of T cell responses to AZD1222 COVID-19 vaccine. The CDR3 sequence is 14 residues long. V lost 4 bases and J 7 bases, leaving 13 bases between the germline ends. Germline V gives CDR1 LGHNA, CDR2 YNFKEQ. General study findings and limits: White British people made up most donors, females outnumbered males, and clonal diversity was possibly underestimated. Close to half of all spike-specific TCRs reportedly target regions of the variants that are unmutated. With two AZD1222 doses given, Spike-specific TCR breadth and depth both rose. Only a handful of people who got AZD1222 tested seropositive at baseline.

TCRdb's copy holds only in-frame clones and misses some; the assay was immunoSEQ multiplex PCR. This sample has approximately 100,000 clones; approximately 86% occur once, and the top ten carry roughly 13%. This sequence joins TRBV4-2 and TRBJ1-4; D unresolved. Sequenced here: peripheral blood, sampled on day 0 of MenACWY control vaccination. The receptor's source is an adult in good health. CDR3 DNA: TGTGCCAGCAGCCGTAACGACAACCGTGAAAAACTGTTTTTT. Protein sequence: CASSRNDNREKLFF.